These 31 T cell receptor beta chains came from one sample sequenced in a study of T-cell memory formation after mild COVID-19. Each CDR3 protein gets one entry after TCRdb re-called the 5' RACE reads with MiXCR. The sample includes roughly 50,000 distinct CDR3 sequences, 9% to 15% of them seen just once. The sequenced sample was PBMCs or a T cell subset sorted from them (not recorded which). Source of these receptors: a man aged 18 to 30 who had mild COVID-19 (a few samples of this study predate the infection). Cell type and time point are not known.

The chain joins TRBV28 to TRBJ2-2; the D is unclear. CDR1 and CDR2 (germline): MDHEN, SYDVKM. V lost 2 bases and J lost 1, with 8 bases in between. CDR3 size: 15 residues. The CDR3 DNA is TGTGCCAGCAGTTTAGGTTTGGGGAACACCGGGGAGCTGTTTTTT. It codes for CASSLGLGNTGELFF.

The V gene is TRBV7-9, the J gene TRBJ2-1; tentative D call: TRBD2 (6 bases). The germline V and J ends were trimmed by 5 bases and 4 bases, with 18 bases remaining between them. Per the germline V gene, CDR1 is SEHNR and CDR2 is FQNEAQ (reference sequence). The CDR3 spans 16 residues. CDR3 sequence reads: CASSRRDSSLYNEQFF. CDR3 coding DNA: TGTGCCAGCAGCCGGCGGGACTCATCCCTATACAATGAGCAGTTCTTC.

At least ten counts were recorded for this clonotype. The J gene is TRBJ2-2, the V gene TRBV4-3; weak D call: TRBD2 (5 bases). This CDR3 has 15 residues. Germline assignment: CDR1 LGHNA and CDR2 YSLEER. The V end was cut by 0 bases, the J end by 7 bases, with 12 bases between. This CDR3 is CASSQDRGYGGELFF. CDR3 DNA sequence: TGCGCCAGCAGCCAAGATCGAGGGTATGGCGGGGAGCTGTTTTTT.

This clonotype was seen a handful of times. CDR3 amino acids: CASWSANEQFF. DNA for the CDR3: TGTGCCAGCTGGTCCGCGAATGAGCAGTTCTTC. This chain joins TRBV28 and TRBJ2-1; the D is unclear. This CDR3 region has 11 residues. Germline-derived CDR1 and CDR2 are MDHEN and SYDVKM. The V gene lost 8 bases and the J gene lost 7 bases, with 9 bases spanning the gap.

This clonotype was counted between two and nine times. The chain links TRBV3-1 to TRBJ2-1; 8 bases align to TRBD1. V shed 5 bases, J shed 8 bases, and the junction held 11 bases outside the gene matches. The CDR3 contains 15 residues. Per germline, CDR1 LGHDT and CDR2 YNNKEL (reference sequence). As DNA, the CDR3 is TGTGCCAGCAGCGCCGGCGTGGACAGGGAGTATGAGCAGTTCTTC. This sequence encodes CASSAGVDREYEQFF.

The chain couples TRBV28 to TRBJ2-1; TRBD2 agrees at 8 bases. The length of the CDR3 is 16 residues. The germline V gene has CDR1 MDHEN and CDR2 SYDVKM. Losses at the gene ends were 7 bases for V and 8 bases for J; bases not matched to a gene: 16. The CDR3 reads CASTTVAGTRAYEQFF. The CDR3, as DNA: TGTGCCAGCACCACGGTAGCCGGGACTAGAGCGTATGAGCAGTTCTTC.

This clonotype has at least ten counts. The genes are TRBV6-5 and TRBJ2-3, with D unresolved. The CDR3 extends over 11 amino acids. Germline V lookup: CDR1 MNHEY, CDR2 SVGAGI. The germline V and J ends were trimmed by 8 bases and 6 bases, with 9 bases remaining between them. CDR3 coding DNA: TGTGCCAGCCGACTGAGCGATACGCAGTATTTT. Encoded protein: CASRLSDTQYF.

This chain links TRBV5-1 with TRBJ2-5; 10 bases are a match to TRBD2. The CDR3 length is 14 residues. After removal of 5 bases from V and 3 bases from J, the junction contained 4 bases not matched to a gene. Germline CDR1 SGHRS, CDR2 YFSETQ. The CDR3 protein is CASRSLAGEETQYF. The CDR3 nucleotides are TGCGCCAGCAGGTCCCTAGCGGGGGAAGAGACCCAGTACTTC.

This clonotype has ten or more counts. The chain uses TRBV29-1 and TRBJ2-5; 7 nucleotides line up with TRBD1. After removal of 2 bases from V and 4 bases from J, the junction contained 7 bases not matched to a gene. Germline assignment: CDR1 SQVTM and CDR2 ANQGSEA. The CDR3 is 14 residues long. The DNA for the CDR3 is TGCAGCGTTGAAAGGGGGCGCCGCGGAGAGACCCAGTACTTC. Its translation is CSVERGRRGETQYF. The whole variable domain, remainder taken from reference TRBV29-1 and TRBJ2-5, is SAVISQKPSRDICQRGTSLTIQCQVDSQVTMMFWYRQQPGQSLTLIATANQGSEATYESGFVIDKFPISRPNLTFSTLTVSNMSPEDSSIYLCSVERGRRGETQYFGPGTRLLVL.

The genes are TRBV11-2 and TRBJ1-1, with 7 bases aligning to TRBD1. V was clipped by 5 bases and J by 6 bases; unmatched bases: 6. CDR3 length equals 13 residues. CDR1 is SGHAT, CDR2 FQNNGV, per germline. CDR3 sequence: CASSGDRLAEAFF. The CDR3 DNA reads as TGTGCCAGCAGCGGGGACAGACTTGCTGAAGCTTTCTTT.

This rearrangement joins TRBV6-2 or TRBV6-3 to TRBJ2-2; TRBD1 agrees at 8 bases. Per germline, CDR1 MNHEY and CDR2 SVGEGT. Trimming removed 8 bases from V and 6 bases from J; junction bases left unmatched: 5. The CDR3 consists of 13 residues. CDR3: CASHRTGSGELFF. The CDR3, as DNA: TGTGCCAGCCACAGGACAGGGTCCGGGGAGCTGTTTTTT.

This clonotype was counted many times. The V and J genes are TRBV6-2 or TRBV6-3 and TRBJ2-3; 8 nucleotides match TRBD2. Germline values: CDR1 MNHEY, CDR2 SVGEGT. V lost 11 bases to trimming and J lost 1 base; unmatched junction nucleotides: 8. CDR3 length: 14 amino acids. The CDR3 protein is CAGDSGLGTDTQYF. In DNA form, the CDR3 reads TGTGCCGGTGACTCGGGACTAGGCACAGATACGCAGTATTTT.

This clonotype was picked up a small number of times. The chain employs TRBV6-1 and TRBJ1-2; D is possibly TRBD1 (6 bases). The V end was cut by 5 bases, the J end by 5 bases, with 24 bases between. The CDR3 contains 17 residues. From germline, CDR1 is MNHNS and CDR2 SASEGT. The DNA for the CDR3 is TGTGCCAGCAGTACCCCGGGACACCAGTTGATCCTATATGGCTACACCTTC. Its protein is CASSTPGHQLILYGYTF.

This sequence joins TRBV20-1 and TRBJ1-2; D remains unclear. The CDR3 is 12 residues long. Trimming cost V 5 bases and J 4 bases, with 11 bases left between them. Germline CDR1 DFQATT, CDR2 SNEGSKA (reference sequence). The CDR3: CSAVRDVYGYTF. DNA of the CDR3: TGCAGTGCTGTCAGAGATGTCTATGGCTACACCTTC.

The CDR3 region is CAISSTSVGYNEQFF. CDR3 DNA: TGTGCCATCAGTTCGACTAGCGTAGGCTACAATGAGCAGTTCTTC. V and J are TRBV10-3 and TRBJ2-1, with 8 nucleotides matching TRBD2. Germline CDR1 reads ENHRY; CDR2 reads SYGVKD. This CDR3 is 15 amino acids long. Losses at the gene ends were 5 bases for V and 3 bases for J; bases not matched to a gene: 6.

Only a few counts were recorded for this clonotype. This chain connects TRBV6-1 to TRBJ1-4; D uncertain. CDR1 is MNHNS, CDR2 SASEGT, per germline. The V end lost 4 bases, the J end lost 6 bases, and 3 bases lay between the germline ends. The CDR3 loop spans 11 amino acids. The DNA of the CDR3 is TGTGCCAGCAGTGGACATGAAAAACTGTTTTTT. This sequence encodes CASSGHEKLFF.

This clonotype was recorded a few times. V is TRBV20-1 and J is TRBJ1-6; 8 bases are a match to TRBD1. The CDR3 loop spans 17 amino acids. Germline loops: CDR1 DFQATT, CDR2 SNEGSKA (reference sequence). With V trimmed by 1 base and J by 10 bases, 15 bases remained unmatched. The CDR3 coding sequence is TGCAGTGCTAGAGGACTTGGACAGGGAAGTTCGCGGTCACCCCTCCACTTT. Translated, it gives CSARGLGQGSSRSPLHF.

This clonotype has just a few counts. The chain is built from TRBV9 and TRBJ2-7, with 10 nucleotides matching TRBD1. Germline CDR1 reads SGDLS; CDR2 reads YYNGEE. The CDR3 is made up of 14 amino acids. V gave up 5 bases and J gave up 5 bases; unmatched junction bases: 7. The CDR3 DNA sequence: TGTGCCAGCAGTCGAAGACAGGGGGCCGACGAGCAGTACTTC. Residues: CASSRRQGADEQYF.

The genes are TRBV4-3 and TRBJ2-3; 10 nucleotides match TRBD2. The J segment lost 2 bases and the V segment lost 3 bases, leaving 5 bases of the junction unmatched. There are 16 residues in the CDR3. Germline CDR1 and CDR2: LGHNA and YSLEER. The CDR3 nucleotides are TGCGCCAGCAGCCAGCTAGCGGGGGTGCCCACAGATACGCAGTATTTT. Amino acids: CASSQLAGVPTDTQYF.

V gene TRBV4-2 combines with J gene TRBJ2-7; 7 bases are shared with TRBD2. Germline CDR1 reads LGHNA; CDR2 reads YNFKEQ. Trimming cost V 1 base and J 6 bases; bases outside gene matches: 6. The CDR3 consists of 14 residues. The CDR3: CASSQGTRDSEQYF. Written as DNA, the CDR3 is TGTGCCAGCAGCCAAGGGACTAGAGACTCCGAGCAGTACTTC.

This clonotype has a handful of counts. The V call is TRBV7-9, the J call TRBJ1-5; 7 bases are a match to TRBD1. This CDR3 contains 16 residues. The germline gives CDR1 SEHNR, CDR2 FQNEAQ (reference sequence). The J segment lost 5 bases and the V segment lost 3 bases, leaving 10 bases of the junction unmatched. The CDR3 nucleotides read TGTGCCAGCAGCTTGGAGACAGGGCGGGACGATCAGCCCCAGCATTTT. Protein sequence: CASSLETGRDDQPQHF.

This chain connects TRBV3-1 to TRBJ2-1; 9 positions agree with TRBD2. Germline values: CDR1 LGHDT, CDR2 YNNKEL (reference sequence). V shed 11 bases and J 0 bases; nucleotides not matched to a gene: 2. CDR3 length: 13 residues. The CDR3 DNA sequence: TGTGCCGCGGGGGGGAGCTCCTACAATGAGCAGTTCTTC. Translation gives CAAGGSSYNEQFF.

V usage is TRBV25-1 and J usage is TRBJ2-3; D unresolved. V was cut by 1 base and J by 5 bases, with 10 bases left in between. Germline V gene lookup returns CDR1 MGHDK and CDR2 SYGVNS. This CDR3 spans 14 amino acids. This chain's CDR3 is CASSEFLGEDTQYF. CDR3 sequence (DNA): TGTGCCAGCAGTGAATTTCTTGGGGAAGATACGCAGTATTTT.

This rearrangement joins TRBV2 to TRBJ1-6, with a weak D call TRBD1 (5 bases). CDR1 is SNHLY and CDR2 is FYNNEI in the germline V gene. The V and J ends lost 7 bases and 13 bases respectively, with 14 bases between them. This CDR3 region has 12 residues. In DNA, the CDR3 is TGTGCCAGCAAGGTGGGACGCGACCCCCTCCACTTT. Protein: CASKVGRDPLHF.

This clonotype was counted only a few times. The DNA of the CDR3 is TGTGCCATCCCCCTGGCGCAGACCGGGACAGGGGGCGCGGGGACCCAGTACTTC. Residues: CAIPLAQTGTGGAGTQYF. The V call is TRBV27, the J call TRBJ2-5, with 12 bases matching TRBD1. Germline CDR1 reads MNHEY; CDR2 reads SMNVEV (reference sequence). The CDR3 loop spans 18 amino acids. V lost 10 bases, J lost 7 bases, and 22 bases stayed unmatched.

At least ten counts were recorded for this clonotype. This chain links TRBV12-3 or TRBV12-4 with TRBJ2-5, with D unresolved. V lost 0 bases, J lost 1 base, and 9 bases lay in between. The CDR3 sequence is 15 residues long. For the CDR3, the DNA is TGTGCCAGCAGTTTAGCTGTTAGCTTCCAAGAGACCCAGTACTTC. It specifies CASSLAVSFQETQYF.

This clonotype was detected a few times. The rearrangement joins TRBV7-2 to TRBJ1-2, with a possible D match to TRBD1 (6 bases). V was shortened by 3 bases and J by 3 bases, with 11 bases between the two germline ends. The CDR3 is made up of 14 amino acids. CDR1 and CDR2 from the germline V gene are SGHTA and FQGNSA. As DNA, the CDR3 is TGTGCCAGCAGCTTCTGGACAGATGACTATGGCTACACCTTC. As protein: CASSFWTDDYGYTF.

This clonotype was seen a single time. This chain connects TRBV6-5 to TRBJ1-5; D perhaps matches TRBD1 (5 bases). The CDR3 extends over 15 amino acids. The V gene lost 5 bases and the J gene lost 2 bases, with 13 bases spanning the gap. Germline CDR1 is MNHEY and CDR2 is SVGAGI. DNA for the CDR3: TGTGCCAGCAGTGCGACGGGGACGGGCAATCAGCCCCAGCATTTT. Its translation is CASSATGTGNQPQHF.

This chain joins TRBV6-5 and TRBJ2-3; D gene uncertain. V was cut by 6 bases and J by 0 bases, with 16 bases left in between. Germline assignment: CDR1 MNHEY and CDR2 SVGAGI. CDR3 length: 16 residues. This CDR3 reads CASSTGRVPSTDTQYF. The CDR3 region has the DNA TGTGCCAGCAGCACCGGACGCGTTCCTAGCACAGATACGCAGTATTTT.

This clonotype was counted only a few times. This chain connects TRBV25-1 to TRBJ1-2, with no clear D. Trimming stripped 1 base from V and 6 bases from J, with 3 bases between. This CDR3 is built from 11 residues. Per germline, CDR1 MGHDK and CDR2 SYGVNS. The CDR3 sequence: CASSEFNGYTF. The CDR3 coding sequence is TGTGCCAGCAGTGAATTTAATGGCTACACCTTC.

CDR3 amino acids: CSAEEGTEAFF. The CDR3 nucleotides are TGCAGTGCTGAAGAGGGGACTGAAGCTTTCTTT. V and J are TRBV20-1 and TRBJ1-1, with D possibly matching TRBD1 (5 bases). V lost 5 bases, J lost 5 bases, and 9 bases lay in between. Germline V lookup: CDR1 DFQATT, CDR2 SNEGSKA (reference sequence). CDR3 size: 11 residues.